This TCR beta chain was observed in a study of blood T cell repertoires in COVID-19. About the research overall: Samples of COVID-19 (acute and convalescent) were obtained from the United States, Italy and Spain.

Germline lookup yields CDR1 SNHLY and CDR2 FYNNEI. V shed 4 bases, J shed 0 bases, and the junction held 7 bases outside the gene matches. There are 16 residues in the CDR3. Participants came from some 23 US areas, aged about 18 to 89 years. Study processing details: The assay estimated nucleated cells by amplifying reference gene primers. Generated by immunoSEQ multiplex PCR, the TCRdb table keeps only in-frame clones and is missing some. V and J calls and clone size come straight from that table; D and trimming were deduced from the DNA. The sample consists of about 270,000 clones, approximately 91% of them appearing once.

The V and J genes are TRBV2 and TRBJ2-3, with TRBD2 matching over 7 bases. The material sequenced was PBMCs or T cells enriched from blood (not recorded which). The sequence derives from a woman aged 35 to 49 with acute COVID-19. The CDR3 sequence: CASSGSGGKSTDTQYF. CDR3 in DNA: TGTGCCAGCAGTGGGTCCGGGGGGAAGAGCACAGATACGCAGTATTTT. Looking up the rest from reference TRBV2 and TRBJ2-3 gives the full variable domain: EPEVTQTPSHQVTQMGQEVILRCVPISNHLYFYWYRQILGQKVEFLVSFYNNEISEKSEIFDDQFSVERPDGSNFTLKIRSTKLEDSAMYFCASSGSGGKSTDTQYFGPGTRLTVL.